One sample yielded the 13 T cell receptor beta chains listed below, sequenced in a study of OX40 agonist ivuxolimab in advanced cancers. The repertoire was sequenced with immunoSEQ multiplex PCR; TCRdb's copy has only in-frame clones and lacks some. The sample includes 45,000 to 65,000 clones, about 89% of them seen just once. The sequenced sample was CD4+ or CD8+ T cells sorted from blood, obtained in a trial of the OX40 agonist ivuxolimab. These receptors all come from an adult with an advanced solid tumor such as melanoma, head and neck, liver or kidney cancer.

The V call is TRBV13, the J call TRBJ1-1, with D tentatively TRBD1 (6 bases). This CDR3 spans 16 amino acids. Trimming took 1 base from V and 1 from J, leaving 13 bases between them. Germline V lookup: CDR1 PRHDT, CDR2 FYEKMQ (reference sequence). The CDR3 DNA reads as TGTGCCAGCAGCTTAGACGGGGACAAAGGGAACACTGAAGCTTTCTTT. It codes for CASSLDGDKGNTEAFF.

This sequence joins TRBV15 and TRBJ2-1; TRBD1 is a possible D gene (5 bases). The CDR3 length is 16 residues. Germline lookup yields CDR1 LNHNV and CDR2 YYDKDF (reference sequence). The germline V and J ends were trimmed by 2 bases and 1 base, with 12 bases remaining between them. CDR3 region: CATSRKTGDSYNEQFF. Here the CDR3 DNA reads TGTGCCACCAGCAGAAAAACAGGAGATTCCTACAATGAGCAGTTCTTC. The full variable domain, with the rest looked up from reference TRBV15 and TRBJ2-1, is DAMVIQNPRYQVTQFGKPVTLSCSQTLNHNVMYWYQQKSSQAPKLLFHYYDKDFNNEADTPDNFQSRRPNTSFCFLDIRSPGLGDTAMYLCATSRKTGDSYNEQFFGPGTRLTVL.

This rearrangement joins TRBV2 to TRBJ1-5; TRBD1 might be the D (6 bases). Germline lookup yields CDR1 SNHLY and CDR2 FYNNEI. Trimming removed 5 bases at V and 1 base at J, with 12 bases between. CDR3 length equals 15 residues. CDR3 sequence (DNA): TGTGCCAGCAGTTACAGGGAAGGCAGCAATCAGCCCCAGCATTTT. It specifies CASSYREGSNQPQHF.

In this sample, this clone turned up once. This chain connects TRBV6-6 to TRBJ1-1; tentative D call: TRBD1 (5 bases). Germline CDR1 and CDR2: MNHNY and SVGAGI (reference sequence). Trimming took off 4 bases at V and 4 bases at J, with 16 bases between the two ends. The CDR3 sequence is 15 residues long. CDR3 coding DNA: TGTGCCAGCAGTTGGTTTGGGCAGGGAGGCACTGAAGCTTTCTTT. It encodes CASSWFGQGGTEAFF.

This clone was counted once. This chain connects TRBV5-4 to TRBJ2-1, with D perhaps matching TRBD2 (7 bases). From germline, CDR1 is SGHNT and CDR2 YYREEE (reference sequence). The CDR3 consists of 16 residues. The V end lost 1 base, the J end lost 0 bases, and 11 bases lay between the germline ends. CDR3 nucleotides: TGTGCCAGCAGCTTGCGACGGGGGGCCTCCTACAATGAGCAGTTCTTC. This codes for CASSLRRGASYNEQFF.

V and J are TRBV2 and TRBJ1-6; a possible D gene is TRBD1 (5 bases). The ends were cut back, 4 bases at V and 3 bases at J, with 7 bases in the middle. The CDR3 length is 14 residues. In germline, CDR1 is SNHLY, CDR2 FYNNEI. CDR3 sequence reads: CASSGQSYNSPLHF. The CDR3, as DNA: TGTGCCAGCAGTGGACAGAGCTATAATTCACCCCTCCACTTT.

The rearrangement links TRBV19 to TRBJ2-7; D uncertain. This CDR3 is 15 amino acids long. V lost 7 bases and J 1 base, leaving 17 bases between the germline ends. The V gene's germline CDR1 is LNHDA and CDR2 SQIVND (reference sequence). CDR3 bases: TGTGCCAGTATTACGACAACTGACACTTCCTACGAGCAGTACGTC. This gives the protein CASITTTDTSYEQYV.

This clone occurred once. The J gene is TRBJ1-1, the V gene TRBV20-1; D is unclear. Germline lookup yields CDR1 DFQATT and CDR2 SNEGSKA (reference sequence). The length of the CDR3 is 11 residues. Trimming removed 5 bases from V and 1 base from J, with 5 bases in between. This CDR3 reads CSAPENTEAFF. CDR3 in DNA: TGCAGTGCTCCCGAGAACACTGAAGCTTTCTTT.

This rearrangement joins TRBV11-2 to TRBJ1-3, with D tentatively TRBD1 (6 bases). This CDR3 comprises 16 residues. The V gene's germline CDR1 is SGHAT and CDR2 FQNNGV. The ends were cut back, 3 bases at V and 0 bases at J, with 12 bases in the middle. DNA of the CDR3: TGTGCCAGCAGCTTTATTGGGGGCTACTCTGGAAACACCATATATTTT. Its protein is CASSFIGGYSGNTIYF.

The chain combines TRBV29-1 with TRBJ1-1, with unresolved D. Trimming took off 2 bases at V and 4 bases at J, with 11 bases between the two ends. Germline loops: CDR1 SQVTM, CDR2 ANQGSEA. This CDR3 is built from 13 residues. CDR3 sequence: CSVELGFGTEAFF. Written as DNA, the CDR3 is TGCAGCGTTGAACTAGGGTTCGGCACTGAAGCTTTCTTT.

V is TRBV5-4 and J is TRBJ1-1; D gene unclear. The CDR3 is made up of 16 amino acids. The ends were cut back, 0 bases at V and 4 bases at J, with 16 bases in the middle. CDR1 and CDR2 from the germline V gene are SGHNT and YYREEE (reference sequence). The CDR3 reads CASSLVGREYGTEAFF. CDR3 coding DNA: TGTGCCAGCAGCTTGGTCGGTCGGGAATACGGCACTGAAGCTTTCTTT.

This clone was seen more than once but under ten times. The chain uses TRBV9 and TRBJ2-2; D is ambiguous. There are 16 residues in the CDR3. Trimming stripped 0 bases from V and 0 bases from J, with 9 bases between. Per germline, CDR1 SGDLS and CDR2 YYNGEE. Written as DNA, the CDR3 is TGTGCCAGCAGCGTAGTCCCTGGAGCGAACACCGGGGAGCTGTTTTTT. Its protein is CASSVVPGANTGELFF.

For the CDR3, the DNA is TGTGCCAGCAGCCAAGGTGGTTCTGGAAACACCATATATTTT. Protein sequence: CASSQGGSGNTIYF. The chain couples TRBV14 to TRBJ1-3; no definite D call. The CDR3 extends over 14 amino acids. Trimming removed 1 base from V and 1 base from J, with 5 bases in between. The V gene's germline CDR1 is SGHDN and CDR2 FVKESK.